Listed below are T cell receptor beta chains from one sample, sequenced in a study of blood T cell repertoires in COVID-19. Sequencing was performed with immunoSEQ multiplex PCR; in TCRdb, only in-frame clones are kept and a portion is missing. The sample consists of about 140,000 clones, approximately 89% of them appearing once. The sequenced sample was peripheral blood. These receptors were obtained from a man aged 60 to 69 with active or convalescent COVID-19. CDR3s leave out the opening cysteine and the closing phenylalanine or tryptophan. For some rows the clone size is stated as once, few or many, or as a class when expanded; others skip it.

j_gene,abundance,v_gene,CDR3aa
TRBJ2-7,-,TRBV6-5,ASRGTFHEQY
TRBJ2-7,few,TRBV7-2,ASRSLGDRAYEQY
TRBJ1-2,once,TRBV19,ASSPMGQGSYGYT
TRBJ2-7,-,TRBV24-1,ATSAGGRPGRAYEQY
TRBJ2-3,-,TRBV6-5,ASSYSTGTNTDTQY
TRBJ1-1,once,TRBV2,ASSGDSMNTEAF
TRBJ2-7,-,TRBV5-1,ASSFSGGFRTSGRAHEQY
TRBJ2-3,-,TRBV2,ASFFTGPPNTQY
TRBJ2-4,once,TRBV6-1,ASSDRAGGLATTPKNIQY
TRBJ2-1,-,TRBV18,ASSATSGTYNEQF
TRBJ2-6,-,TRBV4-3,ASSQRYAQDPPGANVLT
TRBJ1-5,-,TRBV18,ASSLGTDQPQH
TRBJ1-1,-,TRBV9,ASSVDQGQLNTEAF
TRBJ2-2,once,TRBV19,ASSIARQRNTGELF
TRBJ2-7,-,TRBV6-5,ASRGSRDSLAEQY
TRBJ2-7,-,TRBV19,ASSKLGHYEQY
TRBJ1-1,once,TRBV20-1,SASGDRLTYTEAF
TRBJ1-2,few,TRBV4-1,ASSQERLRDRVTYGYT
TRBJ2-1,-,TRBV13,ASSRGSLSYNEQF
TRBJ2-7,-,TRBV9,ASSPRGGIPYEQY
TRBJ2-7,-,TRBV9,ASSVGGTIPYEQY
TRBJ2-5,-,TRBV6-2/TRBV6-3,ASRPTGQETQY
TRBJ2-1,-,TRBV6-1,ASWEGTSGRNSYNEQF
TRBJ2-3,few,TRBV5-1,ASSLVFADTQY
TRBJ1-6,-,TRBV6-5,ASTTGELNSPLH
TRBJ1-5,-,TRBV19,ASSTTGSKYSNQPQH
TRBJ2-1,once,TRBV2,ASSIRSGTSYNEQF
TRBJ1-2,-,TRBV7-2,ASSSWDRGQYGYT
TRBJ1-4,-,TRBV6-2/TRBV6-3,ASSGGFSGNEKLF
TRBJ1-3,-,TRBV13,ASSLGQRNTIY
TRBJ2-3,-,TRBV11-2,ASSPEVGGYTDTQY
TRBJ2-7,-,TRBV7-9,ASSSTSGVSYEQY
TRBJ2-2,-,TRBV6-5,ASSLNRNTGELF
TRBJ2-6,-,TRBV24-1,ATSGSLGGPGANVLT
TRBJ1-3,few,TRBV7-2,ASSPTRSGNTIY
TRBJ2-2,-,TRBV11-2,ASSFGTGRLF
TRBJ1-1,few,TRBV11-3,ASSPSNTEAF
TRBJ2-3,-,TRBV6-5,ASGPGLADTDTQY
TRBJ2-2,-,TRBV6-5,ASILGQGNTGELF
TRBJ1-2,-,TRBV7-9,ASSPDAAYGYT
TRBJ2-3,once,TRBV3-1/TRBV3-2,ASSQEILAGDPDTQY
TRBJ2-3,-,TRBV24-1,ATSDLRGTLGLAGGRDTQY